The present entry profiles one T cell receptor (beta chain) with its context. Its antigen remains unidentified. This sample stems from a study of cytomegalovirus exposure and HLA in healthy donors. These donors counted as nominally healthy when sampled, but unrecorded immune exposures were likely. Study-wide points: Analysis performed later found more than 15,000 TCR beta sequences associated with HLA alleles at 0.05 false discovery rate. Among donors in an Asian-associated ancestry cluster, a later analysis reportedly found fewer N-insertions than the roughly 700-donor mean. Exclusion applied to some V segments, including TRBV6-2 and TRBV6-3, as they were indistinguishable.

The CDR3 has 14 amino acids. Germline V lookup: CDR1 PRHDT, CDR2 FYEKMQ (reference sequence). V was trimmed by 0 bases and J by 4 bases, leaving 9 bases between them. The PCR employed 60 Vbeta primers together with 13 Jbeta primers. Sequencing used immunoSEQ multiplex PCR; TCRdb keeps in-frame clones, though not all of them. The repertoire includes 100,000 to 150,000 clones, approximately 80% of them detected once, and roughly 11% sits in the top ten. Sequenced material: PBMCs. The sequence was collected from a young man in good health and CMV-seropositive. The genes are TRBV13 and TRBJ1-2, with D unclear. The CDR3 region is CASSLGRTVYGYTF. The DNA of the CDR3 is TGTGCCAGCAGCTTAGGCAGAACAGTCTATGGCTACACCTTC.